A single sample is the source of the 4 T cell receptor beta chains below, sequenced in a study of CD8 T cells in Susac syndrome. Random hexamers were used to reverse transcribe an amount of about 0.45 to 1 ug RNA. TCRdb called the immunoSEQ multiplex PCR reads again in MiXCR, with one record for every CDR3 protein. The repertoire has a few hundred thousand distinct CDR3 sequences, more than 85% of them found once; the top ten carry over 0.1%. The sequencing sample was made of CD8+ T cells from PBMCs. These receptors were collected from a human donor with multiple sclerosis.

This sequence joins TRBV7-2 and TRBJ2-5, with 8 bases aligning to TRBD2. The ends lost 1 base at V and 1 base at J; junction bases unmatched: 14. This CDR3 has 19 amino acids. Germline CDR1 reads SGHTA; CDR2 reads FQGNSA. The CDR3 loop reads CASSLVAHGRGSGQETQYF. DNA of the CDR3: TGTGCCAGCAGCTTAGTAGCCCACGGGAGGGGGTCGGGCCAAGAGACCCAGTACTTC.

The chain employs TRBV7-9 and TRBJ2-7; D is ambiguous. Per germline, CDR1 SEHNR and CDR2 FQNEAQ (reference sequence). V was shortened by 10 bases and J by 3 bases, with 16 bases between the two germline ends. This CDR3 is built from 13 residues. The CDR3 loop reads CAISTAYDYEQYF. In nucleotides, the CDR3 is TGTGCCATTAGCACAGCATATGACTACGAGCAGTACTTC. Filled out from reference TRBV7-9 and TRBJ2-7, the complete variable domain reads DTGVSQNPRHKITKRGQNVTFRCDPISEHNRLYWYRQTLGQGPEFLTYFQNEAQLEKSRLLSDRFSAERPKGSFSTLEIQRTEQGDSAMYLCAISTAYDYEQYFGPGTRLTVT.

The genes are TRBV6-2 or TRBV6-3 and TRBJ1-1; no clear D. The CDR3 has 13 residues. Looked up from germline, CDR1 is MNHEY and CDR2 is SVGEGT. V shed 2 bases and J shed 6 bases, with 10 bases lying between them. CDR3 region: CASSYDGRAEAFF. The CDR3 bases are TGTGCCAGCAGTTACGACGGTAGGGCTGAAGCTTTCTTT.

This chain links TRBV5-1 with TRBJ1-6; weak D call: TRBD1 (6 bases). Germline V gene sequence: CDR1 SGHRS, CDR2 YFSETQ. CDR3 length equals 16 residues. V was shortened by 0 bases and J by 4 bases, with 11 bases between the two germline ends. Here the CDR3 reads CASSLEGGRYNSPLHF. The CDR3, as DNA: TGCGCCAGCAGCTTGGAAGGGGGACGATATAATTCACCCCTCCACTTT.